This T cell receptor beta chain was obtained from a study of Ad26.COV2.S vaccination and SARS-CoV-2 variants. Across the whole study: It was the COV1001 Ad26.COV2.S trial arm that included the donor.

Treatment in this sample: approximately 18 received Ad26.COV2.S at low or high dose, single or two shots; five or six received placebo; per-sample allocation not given. On day 63 after the first injection, vaccine and placebo recipients gave samples. CDR3 length: 15 residues. Germline-derived CDR1 and CDR2 are MGHRA and YSYEKL. V shed 1 base and J shed 9 bases, with 15 bases lying between them. Assay used: immunoSEQ multiplex PCR; TCRdb lists only in-frame clones, some missing. The sample records about 460,000 clones, around 89% being singletons. The material sequenced was peripheral blood, taken in a trial of Ad26.COV2.S vaccine versus placebo. The TCR comes from a person between 18 and 59 years old who received the Ad26.COV2.S COVID-19 vaccine or a placebo. The chain recombines TRBV4-1 with TRBJ1-4, with no clear D. The DNA for the CDR3 is TGCGCCAGCAGCCAAGTGCAAGGCACGTCGCAAAAACTGTTTTTT. It specifies CASSQVQGTSQKLFF.